Given below is one T cell receptor (beta chain) in context. At the DNA level, this CDR3 is encoded by other sequences in the same sample as well. CDR1 and CDR2 from the germline V gene are SGHRS and YFSETQ. The CDR3 consists of 17 residues. V was clipped by 4 bases and J by 6 bases; unmatched bases: 13. Data came from immunoSEQ multiplex PCR; TCRdb stores just in-frame clones and leaves some out. This table has about 90,000 clones, approximately 79% appearing once. This entry belongs to a study of blood T cell repertoires in COVID-19. At the level of the study: The study drew acute and convalescent COVID-19 samples from the United States, Italy and Spain.

This sequence originates from a woman of 80 years or more with acute or convalescent COVID-19. Sequencing input: peripheral blood. The chain uses TRBV5-1 and TRBJ2-2; 9 positions agree with TRBD2. The DNA for the CDR3 is TGCGCCAGCAGCCGGGCCAGCGGGGGGCCGGGGTCCGGGGAGCTGTTTTTT. Residues: CASSRASGGPGSGELFF.